The sequence of this T cell receptor beta chain was determined in a study of blood T cell repertoires in COVID-19 (dated by TCRdb to 2020 to 2021). In the study overall: Samples covering the acute and convalescent phases of COVID-19 were provided by collaborators in the United States, Italy and Spain. The material from the prospective study consisted of cDNA or gDNA derived from T cells, B-cell-depleted T cells, or PBMCs. The dataset comprised deeply sampled blood TCRbeta repertoires from subjects exposed to, actively infected with, or recovered from COVID-19. A freely available public database, intended as a resource for researchers studying the immune response to SARS-CoV-2, is where the repertoires were released. Samples came from the ongoing ImmuneRACE study (first 160 participants) plus 1,254 subjects from 6 global collaborators. Sample metadata almost always included a de-identified subject ID, COVID-19 status, age in years and sex. Where available, HLA class I and class II types were obtained from metadata supplied by the sample provider rather than from assay-based typing. General study outcomes and caveats: Clinical and demographic metadata were provided uncurated, with the amount varying by source and participant.

As for this clone: The target of this receptor is not known. The sample holds no much larger clone one base away, and base qualities are not on file.

TCRbeta CDR3 regions were amplified from genomic DNA using the immunoSEQ Assay, a bias-controlled multiplex PCR. The paper's processing steps were these. Nucleated cell counts per sample were estimated from amplification of reference gene primers within the assay. To quantify the absolute abundance of each unique TCRbeta CDR3 rearrangement, sequence reads were collapsed and filtered. Productive Simpson clonality was computed per sample as the square root of Simpson's diversity index over productive rearrangements. TCRdb carries this immuneACCESS record with in-frame sequences only. Its versions omit some clonotypes, under half of them owing to an unresolved V gene in the studies checked, with the rest unexplained. D and trimming come from the DNA, and the V and J calls and clone size come from that table. The sample yields around 220,000 clones; around nine tenths were counted once. The top ten constitute 1.9% of the sample.

Counted from cysteine to phenylalanine, this CDR3 has 15 amino acids. Just CDR3 DNA is preserved here, 45 bases in frame from base 1. Germline trimming: 4 bases from V, 8 bases from J; junction bases outside gene matches: 7. CDR1 and CDR2 (SGHVS, FNYEAQ) derive from the germline V gene. Participants in the prospective study were aged about 18 to 89 years, lived in 24 United States geographic areas, and enrolled through a virtual design. Cohort assignment in the prospective study relied on participant-reported clinical history from a screening survey and a study questionnaire. For ImmuneRACE Cohort 3, a participant was defined as recovered based on two consecutive negative NP/OP PCR tests, clearance by a healthcare professional, or resolution of symptoms. Each participant in the prospective study had whole blood, serum and a nasopharyngeal or oropharyngeal swab collected by mobile phlebotomists. Over an approximately two-month period, participants in the prospective study had the option of providing additional blood draws and questionnaires. Blood samples from the prospective study were shipped frozen or at room temperature prior to DNA extraction.

The chain is assembled from TRBV7-6 and TRBJ2-3; the junction holds 12 bases that match TRBD2. Material for sequencing was PBMCs or T cells enriched from blood (not recorded which). This receptor was obtained from a woman aged 18-35 years who had recovered from COVID-19. The CDR3 protein is CASSSPSGGAGTQYF. The sequence in DNA is TGTGCCAGCAGCTCGCCTAGCGGGGGGGCTGGTACGCAGTATTTT.